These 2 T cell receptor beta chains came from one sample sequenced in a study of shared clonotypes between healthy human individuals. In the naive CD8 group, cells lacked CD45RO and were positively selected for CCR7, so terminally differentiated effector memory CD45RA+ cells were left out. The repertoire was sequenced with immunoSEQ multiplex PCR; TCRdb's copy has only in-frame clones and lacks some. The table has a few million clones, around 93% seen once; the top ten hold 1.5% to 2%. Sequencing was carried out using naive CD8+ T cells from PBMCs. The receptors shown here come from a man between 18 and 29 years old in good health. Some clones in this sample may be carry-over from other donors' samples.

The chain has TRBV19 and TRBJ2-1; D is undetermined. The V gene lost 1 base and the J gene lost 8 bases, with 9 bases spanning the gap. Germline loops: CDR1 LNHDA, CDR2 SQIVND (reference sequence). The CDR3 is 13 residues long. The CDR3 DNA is TGTGCCAGTAGTATAGTCGTGAATCATGAGCAGTTCTTC. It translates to CASSIVVNHEQFF.

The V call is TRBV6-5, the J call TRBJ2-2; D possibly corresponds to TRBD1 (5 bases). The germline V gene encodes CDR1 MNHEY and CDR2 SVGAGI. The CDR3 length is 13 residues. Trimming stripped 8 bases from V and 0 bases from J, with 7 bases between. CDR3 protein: CASGAANTGELFF. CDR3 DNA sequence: TGTGCCAGCGGGGCGGCGAACACCGGGGAGCTGTTTTTT.